One sample yielded the 27 T cell receptor beta chains listed below, sequenced in a study of T cell changes during pregnancy in multiple sclerosis. Clones were sequenced by immunoSEQ multiplex PCR, and TCRdb holds only the in-frame ones, with some missing. The sample lists about 46,000 clones; 93% were seen once. Source: CD8+ T cells from peripheral blood mononuclear cells, taken after pregnancy. The source is a female donor with multiple sclerosis, enrolled in a pregnancy study.

The rearrangement joins TRBV6-6 to TRBJ2-5; D is perhaps TRBD2 (5 bases). This CDR3 is built from 15 residues. Germline CDR1 MNHNY, CDR2 SVGAGI (reference sequence). V shed 7 bases and J shed 0 bases, with 15 bases lying between them. The CDR3 bases are TGTGCCAGCACCCTCGACTGGAGGTACCAAGAGACCCAGTACTTC. Translating it yields CASTLDWRYQETQYF.

This sequence joins TRBV5-1 and TRBJ1-1; no definite D call. The CDR3 has 16 residues. The V end was cut by 4 bases, the J end by 11 bases, with 27 bases between. The germline gives CDR1 SGHRS, CDR2 YFSETQ. The CDR3 is CASSPVPRYDTEDAFF. CDR3 in DNA: TGCGCCAGCAGCCCCGTTCCCCGATATGATACTGAGGATGCTTTCTTT. The full variable domain, its missing parts supplied by reference TRBV5-1 and TRBJ1-1, is KAGVTQTPRYLIKTRGQQVTLSCSPISGHRSVSWYQQTPGQGLQFLFEYFSETQRNKGNFPGRFSGRQFSNSRSEMNVSTLELGDSALYLCASSPVPRYDTEDAFFGQGTRLTVV.

This clone was seen a single time. The CDR3 region has the DNA TGTGCCACCAGCAAAGCTCCGGGGAGCTTTAATGAAAAACTGTTTTTT. It yields the protein CATSKAPGSFNEKLFF. The chain recombines TRBV15 with TRBJ1-4; no clear D. Germline CDR1 is LNHNV and CDR2 is YYDKDF (reference sequence). The germline V and J ends were trimmed by 4 bases and 4 bases, with 16 bases remaining between them. The CDR3 length is 16 residues.

This sequence joins TRBV5-4 and TRBJ2-4, with D maybe TRBD2 (6 bases). Germline CDR1 reads SGHNT; CDR2 reads YYREEE (reference sequence). This CDR3 is built from 16 residues. Trimming cost V 1 base and J 6 bases, with 17 bases left between them. In nucleotides, the CDR3 is TGTGCCAGCAGCTTGCGGTCCGTGGGGGGAACAAACATTCAGTACTTC. It codes for CASSLRSVGGTNIQYF.

This chain joins TRBV10-3 and TRBJ2-1, with 8 nucleotides matching TRBD1. Germline loops: CDR1 ENHRY, CDR2 SYGVKD. Trimming cost V 3 bases and J 4 bases; bases outside gene matches: 5. This CDR3 contains 15 residues. The CDR3 region is CAISDPTGVYNEQFF. Here the CDR3 DNA reads TGTGCCATCAGTGACCCGACAGGGGTTTACAATGAGCAGTTCTTC.

The CDR3, as DNA: TGTGCCAGCAGCTCCAGCGGGGGTACAGATACGCAGTATTTT. The encoded protein is CASSSSGGTDTQYF. The gene calls are TRBV11-1 and TRBJ2-3; 8 nucleotides match TRBD2. With 4 bases clipped from V and 3 bases from J, the junction kept 3 bases outside the gene matches. This CDR3 region has 14 residues. The germline V gene encodes CDR1 SGHAT and CDR2 FQDESV (reference sequence).

The V and J genes are TRBV18 and TRBJ2-1; TRBD2 agrees at 11 bases. Germline loops: CDR1 KGHSH, CDR2 LQKENI. V trimming: 3 bases; J trimming: 4 bases; junction bases outside the gene matches: 8. CDR3 length: 17 amino acids. The CDR3: CASSPTSGALKYNEQFF. The CDR3, as DNA: TGTGCCAGCTCACCGACTAGCGGGGCGCTAAAATACAATGAGCAGTTCTTC.

The chain joins TRBV30 to TRBJ2-7; D may be TRBD1 (5 bases). Germline CDR1 and CDR2: GTSNPN and SVGIG (reference sequence). The CDR3 runs to 13 residues. V shed 3 bases and J shed 4 bases, with 13 bases lying between them. CDR3 loop: CAWRGDVVYEQYF. The DNA of the CDR3 is TGTGCCTGGAGAGGGGATGTAGTGTACGAGCAGTACTTC. Variable domain in full (rest from reference TRBV30 and TRBJ2-7): SQTIHQWPATLVQPVGSPLSLECTVEGTSNPNLYWYRQAAGRGLQLLFYSVGIGQISSEVPQNLSASRPQDRQFILSSKKLLLSDSGFYLCAWRGDVVYEQYFGPGTRLTVT.

The CDR3 protein is CASSQDRYYGYTF. The CDR3 region has the DNA TGTGCCAGCAGCCAAGACCGGTACTATGGCTACACCTTC. V is TRBV14 and J is TRBJ1-2; D not resolved. V lost 0 bases to trimming and J lost 3 bases, with 5 bases between them. The CDR3 has 13 amino acids. Germline CDR1 and CDR2: SGHDN and FVKESK.

The rearrangement links TRBV4-2 to TRBJ2-2; 12 bases match TRBD2. CDR3 length: 18 residues. Per the germline V gene, CDR1 is LGHNA and CDR2 is YNFKEQ. Trimming removed 2 bases from V and 3 bases from J; junction bases left unmatched: 7. The CDR3 region is CASSQLTSGGIYTGELFF. As DNA, the CDR3 is TGTGCCAGCAGCCAATTGACTAGCGGGGGAATATACACCGGGGAGCTGTTTTTT.

This clone was found once. The genes are TRBV10-1 and TRBJ2-1; 8 bases agree with TRBD2. CDR1 is WNHNN and CDR2 is SYGVQD in the germline V gene (reference sequence). With V trimmed by 2 bases and J by 0 bases, 3 bases remained unmatched. The CDR3 is 16 residues long. Here the CDR3 DNA reads TGCGCCAGCAGTGAGAGGAGCGGGAGCTCCTACAATGAGCAGTTCTTC. It is translated as CASSERSGSSYNEQFF.

The rearrangement uses TRBV6-6 and TRBJ1-1, with 10 bases fitting TRBD1. The germline V gene has CDR1 MNHNY and CDR2 SVGAGI (reference sequence). V trimming: 1 base; J trimming: 10 bases; junction bases outside the gene matches: 9. CDR3 length: 15 amino acids. CDR3 in amino acids: CASSYWDRGQEGAFF. CDR3 sequence (DNA): TGTGCCAGCAGTTACTGGGACAGGGGTCAGGAAGGAGCTTTCTTT.

V usage is TRBV19 and J usage is TRBJ1-1; TRBD1 aligns across 7 bases. The CDR3 runs 13 residues. Per the germline V gene, CDR1 is LNHDA and CDR2 is SQIVND (reference sequence). V dropped 3 bases and J dropped 7; count of bases not matched to a gene: 5. The DNA of the CDR3 is TGTGCCAGTAGTATTATAGGGGGCGGTGAAGCTTTCTTT. Its translation is CASSIIGGGEAFF.

The rearrangement joins TRBV4-1 to TRBJ1-3; no firm D call. The CDR3 totals 17 residues. Germline CDR1 MGHRA, CDR2 YSYEKL. Deletions cut 5 bases from V and 0 bases from J, with 17 bases between. The CDR3 is CASSSAGGIFSGNTIYF. The CDR3 DNA is TGCGCCAGCAGCTCAGCAGGAGGTATCTTCTCTGGAAACACCATATATTTT.

The chain couples TRBV4-3 to TRBJ1-1, with unresolved D. The CDR3 is 15 residues long. The V and J ends lost 3 bases and 1 base respectively, with 12 bases between them. Germline loops: CDR1 LGHNA, CDR2 YSLEER. CDR3 DNA sequence: TGCGCCAGCAGCCAGGGTTCGACTGGGAACACTGAAGCTTTCTTT. Its protein product is CASSQGSTGNTEAFF.

The chain couples TRBV4-1 to TRBJ1-2; 9 bases are shared with TRBD1. The CDR3 sequence is 15 residues long. CDR1 and CDR2 (germline): MGHRA, YSYEKL. J gave up 5 bases and V 5 bases, and 9 bases lay outside the gene matches. CDR3 sequence: CASSYGQGIEYGYTF. The CDR3 region has the DNA TGCGCCAGCAGCTACGGACAGGGGATTGAGTATGGCTACACCTTC.

The rearrangement links TRBV11-2 to TRBJ1-5; D gene unclear. V shed 5 bases and J shed 2 bases, with 19 bases lying between them. Germline CDR1 and CDR2: SGHAT and FQNNGV. The CDR3 sequence is 17 residues long. CDR3 amino acids: CASSQSLGEIGNQPQHF. The DNA for the CDR3 is TGTGCCAGCAGCCAAAGCCTGGGAGAGATTGGCAATCAGCCCCAGCATTTT.

The rearrangement joins TRBV4-1 to TRBJ1-3, with TRBD1 as a possible D gene (6 bases). CDR3 length: 15 residues. The V gene's germline CDR1 is MGHRA and CDR2 YSYEKL. Between the trimmed V and J ends, which lost 2 bases and 7 bases, there was a span of 15 bases. The CDR3 DNA sequence: TGCGCCAGCAGCCAAAGGGGACAAGAGAGGAACACCATATATTTT. Translation: CASSQRGQERNTIYF.

This rearrangement joins TRBV2 to TRBJ2-3; TRBD2 agrees at 9 bases. Losses at the gene ends were 8 bases for V and 5 bases for J; bases not matched to a gene: 5. The CDR3 is 13 residues long. Germline lookup yields CDR1 SNHLY and CDR2 FYNNEI. The CDR3 loop is CASWRGGVDTQYF. Written as DNA, the CDR3 is TGTGCCAGCTGGCGGGGGGGCGTAGATACGCAGTATTTT.

This chain links TRBV28 with TRBJ2-1; no definite D call. This CDR3 contains 14 residues. The germline CDR1 and CDR2 sequences are MDHEN and SYDVKM. With 5 bases removed from V and 0 bases from J, the gap between germline ends came to 8 bases. The CDR3 DNA sequence: TGTGCCAGCAGTCCAGGTAGCTCCTACAATGAGCAGTTCTTC. This codes for CASSPGSSYNEQFF. Using reference TRBV28 and TRBJ2-1 for the parts outside the CDR3, the full variable domain is DVKVTQSSRYLVKRTGEKVFLECVQDMDHENMFWYRQDPGLGLRLIYFSYDVKMKEKGDIPEGYSVSREKKERFSLILESASTNQTSMYLCASSPGSSYNEQFFGPGTRLTVL.

A word on this clone: Other DNA sequences in the sample encode the same CDR3. V gene TRBV27 combines with J gene TRBJ2-7; no firm D call. Germline V gene data show CDR1 as MNHEY and CDR2 as SMNVEV (reference sequence). The CDR3 sequence is 12 residues long. The V end was cut by 5 bases, the J end by 0 bases, with 5 bases between. In DNA, the CDR3 is TGTGCCAGCAGTGGTAGCTCCTACGAGCAGTACTTC. Encoded protein: CASSGSSYEQYF.

The gene calls are TRBV5-1 and TRBJ1-1, with a tentative D call TRBD1 (5 bases). The CDR3 runs to 14 residues. The V end was cut by 4 bases, the J end by 2 bases, with 12 bases between. In germline, CDR1 is SGHRS, CDR2 YFSETQ. The CDR3 bases are TGCGCCAGCAGCCCCCTACAGGTCAACACTGAAGCTTTCTTT. It translates to CASSPLQVNTEAFF.

The chain carries TRBV7-2 and TRBJ2-5; 8 nucleotides align to TRBD2. This CDR3 contains 16 residues. V was clipped by 5 bases and J by 5 bases; unmatched bases: 13. The V gene's germline CDR1 is SGHTA and CDR2 FQGNSA. Here the CDR3 reads CASSRREGLLWETQYF. The CDR3 DNA reads TGTGCCAGCAGCCGCCGGGAGGGGCTCTTATGGGAGACCCAGTACTTC.

This chain uses TRBV4-3 with TRBJ2-3; 7 bases fit TRBD1. Germline trimming cut 4 bases from V and 6 bases from J; bases unmatched to any gene: 10. Per germline, CDR1 LGHNA and CDR2 YSLEER. The CDR3 spans 15 residues. The CDR3 DNA reads as TGCGCCAGCAGCCCCGACAGGGCGTTGGGGGATACGCAGTATTTT. Translating gives CASSPDRALGDTQYF.

The chain recombines TRBV19 with TRBJ2-7; tentatively, D is TRBD2 (6 bases). V was clipped by 5 bases and J by 4 bases, with 12 bases between them. CDR3 length equals 13 residues. Germline lookup yields CDR1 LNHDA and CDR2 SQIVND (reference sequence). The DNA for the CDR3 is TGTGCCAGTAGTTCGGGACTTTCGTACGAGCAGTACTTC. This sequence encodes CASSSGLSYEQYF.

This chain connects TRBV27 to TRBJ1-2; weak D call: TRBD1 (5 bases). This CDR3 has 14 amino acids. V lost 2 bases to trimming and J lost 4 bases, with 11 bases between them. Per germline, CDR1 MNHEY and CDR2 SMNVEV (reference sequence). The CDR3 region has the DNA TGTGCCAGCAGTTTACTTGGGGGGAGCTATGGCTACACCTTC. It specifies CASSLLGGSYGYTF.

CDR3 sequence reads: CASSKLSGTLTEAFF. The CDR3, as DNA: TGTGCCAGCAGTAAGTTATCAGGGACACTGACTGAAGCTTTCTTT. The V call is TRBV2, the J call TRBJ1-1; tentatively, D is TRBD1 (6 bases). Germline V gives CDR1 SNHLY, CDR2 FYNNEI. Trimming removed 5 bases at V and 5 bases at J, with 18 bases between. The CDR3 runs 15 residues.